Below are 20 T cell receptor beta chains sequenced from a single sample in a study of breast tumors, draining lymph nodes, adjacent tissues. A single record per CDR3 protein comes from TCRdb applying MiXCR to the multiplex PCR reads. The sample holds 200,000 to 250,000 distinct CDR3 sequences, 32% seen once. Samples came from axillary lymph nodes draining the breast cancer. The sequencing input was axillary lymph node tissue. The origin of the receptors is a female donor with breast cancer. Some clones in this sample may be carry-over from other donors' samples.

This clonotype was counted at least ten times. The rearrangement uses TRBV19 and TRBJ2-5; D is undetermined. CDR3 length: 14 amino acids. With 3 bases removed from V and 2 bases from J, the gap between germline ends came to 10 bases. CDR1 is LNHDA and CDR2 is SQIVND in the germline V gene (reference sequence). CDR3 amino acids: CASSMPGLQETQYF. The DNA of the CDR3 is TGTGCCAGTAGTATGCCAGGCCTACAAGAGACCCAGTACTTC.

This clonotype occurred many times. The J gene is TRBJ2-5, the V gene TRBV10-3; 8 bases map to TRBD2. CDR1 ENHRY and CDR2 SYGVKD come from the germline V gene. J gave up 5 bases and V 5 bases, and 7 bases lay outside the gene matches. The CDR3 loop spans 14 amino acids. The CDR3 DNA is TGTGCCATCAGTACTCTAGCGGGTGGGGAGACCCAGTACTTC. It encodes CAISTLAGGETQYF.

The chain combines TRBV28 with TRBJ2-7; TRBD1 might be the D (6 bases). There are 15 residues in the CDR3. Germline CDR1 and CDR2: MDHEN and SYDVKM. The germline V and J ends were trimmed by 3 bases and 3 bases, with 15 bases remaining between them. This CDR3 is CASSLIQGFIYEQYF. CDR3 nucleotide sequence: TGTGCCAGCAGTTTGATACAGGGTTTTATCTACGAGCAGTACTTC. The variable domain in full, completed from reference TRBV28 and TRBJ2-7, reads DVKVTQSSRYLVKRTGEKVFLECVQDMDHENMFWYRQDPGLGLRLIYFSYDVKMKEKGDIPEGYSVSREKKERFSLILESASTNQTSMYLCASSLIQGFIYEQYFGPGTRLTVT.

This clonotype appeared many times. The V gene is TRBV4-1, the J gene TRBJ2-5; 7 bases map to TRBD1. Trimming at V came to 0 bases and at J to 7 bases, leaving 11 bases not matched to a gene. The CDR3 contains 16 residues. Germline V CDR1 and CDR2: MGHRA, YSYEKL. The CDR3 loop reads CASSQDSAGGLGTQYF. The CDR3 coding sequence is TGCGCCAGCAGCCAAGATTCGGCAGGGGGTCTTGGGACCCAGTACTTC.

This clonotype was observed at least ten times. V usage is TRBV20-1 and J usage is TRBJ2-3, with TRBD2 as a possible D gene (5 bases). CDR3 size: 12 residues. The germline CDR1 and CDR2 sequences are DFQATT and SNEGSKA (reference sequence). The CDR3 nucleotides read TGCTCCCGCCCGGGGAGTGGAGATACGCAGTATTTT. Translating it yields CSRPGSGDTQYF.

This clonotype was detected ten times or more. CDR3 sequence: CASSSGIAGATYNEQFF. The CDR3 coding sequence is TGTGCCAGTAGTTCTGGTATAGCGGGAGCGACCTACAATGAGCAGTTCTTC. V and J are TRBV19 and TRBJ2-1; 9 nucleotides line up with TRBD2. CDR1 is LNHDA and CDR2 is SQIVND in the germline V gene (reference sequence). The V segment lost 5 bases and the J segment 2 bases; nucleotides outside the gene matches: 10. The length of the CDR3 is 17 residues.

There are many counts of this clonotype. This rearrangement joins TRBV24-1 to TRBJ2-3; a weak D match, TRBD1 (6 bases). The CDR3 has 14 residues. The germline V and J ends were trimmed by 4 bases and 4 bases, with 11 bases remaining between them. Germline-derived CDR1 and CDR2 are KGHDR and SFDVKD. CDR3 sequence (DNA): TGTGCCACCAGTGAGACAGGCTCTCCAGATACGCAGTATTTT. As protein: CATSETGSPDTQYF.

The chain uses TRBV5-1 and TRBJ2-2; 8 nucleotides align to TRBD1. The CDR3 totals 15 residues. V lost 5 bases, J lost 1 base, and 4 bases stayed unmatched. Germline CDR1 and CDR2: SGHRS and YFSETQ. DNA for the CDR3: TGCGCCAGCAGACCCGGGACAGGGAACACCGGGGAGCTGTTTTTT. It specifies CASRPGTGNTGELFF.

This clonotype was counted ten times or more. The chain is built from TRBV12-3 or TRBV12-4 and TRBJ2-7; possible D gene TRBD2, 6 bases. This CDR3 has 14 residues. V was clipped by 6 bases and J by 2 bases, with 14 bases between them. The CDR3 region is CASSRPGVPYEQYF. CDR3 DNA: TGTGCCAGCAGCCGACCGGGAGTCCCCTACGAGCAGTACTTC.

This chain connects TRBV7-3 to TRBJ2-3, with D possibly matching TRBD2 (6 bases). V lost 0 bases and J lost 2, with 9 bases in between. In germline, CDR1 is SGHTA, CDR2 FQGTGA. This CDR3 is built from 15 residues. The CDR3 nucleotides read TGTGCCAGCAGCTTAACGGGGAGGTTCACAGATACGCAGTATTTT. This translates into CASSLTGRFTDTQYF.

This clonotype came up many times. V gene TRBV6-5 combines with J gene TRBJ1-2; TRBD1 might be the D (5 bases). The CDR3 is 14 amino acids. Between the trimmed V and J ends, which lost 6 bases and 3 bases, there was a span of 14 bases. Germline CDR1 MNHEY, CDR2 SVGAGI. The CDR3 bases are TGTGCCAGCAGCCGGGCTGGGACCGACTATGGCTACACCTTC. Amino acid sequence: CASSRAGTDYGYTF.

This clonotype has a handful of counts. Just one base apart from a much larger clone, this may be a read error. The V and J genes are TRBV20-1 and TRBJ1-2, with D unclear. The CDR3 has 14 amino acids. The germline CDR1 and CDR2 sequences are DFQATT and SNEGSKA (reference sequence). The CDR3 bases are TGCGGTGCTAGAGATGGAACAGACGTAAAAGGCTACACCTTC. Residues: CGARDGTDVKGYTF.

This clonotype was counted at least ten times. This chain connects TRBV11-2 to TRBJ2-1; 15 bases match TRBD2. The junction had 10 bases not matched to a gene; V was cut back by 4 bases and J by 0 bases. CDR1 SGHAT and CDR2 FQNNGV come from the germline V gene. This CDR3 spans 20 amino acids. CDR3 nucleotide sequence: TGTGCCAGCAGCTCCCCCGGACTAGCGGGAGGGTTTAGCTCCTACAATGAGCAGTTCTTC. The encoded protein is CASSSPGLAGGFSSYNEQFF.

This clonotype appeared many times. The chain couples TRBV11-2 to TRBJ2-1; the match to TRBD2 covers 12 bases. The CDR3 sequence is 19 residues long. With 5 bases clipped from V and 4 bases from J, the junction kept 15 bases outside the gene matches. Germline V CDR1 and CDR2: SGHAT, FQNNGV. The CDR3 loop reads CASSRGRLAGGPKYNEQFF. The CDR3 DNA reads as TGTGCCAGCAGCCGTGGGCGGCTAGCGGGAGGGCCGAAGTACAATGAGCAGTTCTTC.

The chain combines TRBV27 with TRBJ2-2; no clear D. The germline V gene has CDR1 MNHEY and CDR2 SMNVEV (reference sequence). V dropped 3 bases and J dropped 2 bases, with 7 bases sitting between them. The CDR3 spans 14 residues. DNA for the CDR3: TGTGCCAGCAGTTTCAACACCAACACCGGGGAGCTGTTTTTT. Translation gives CASSFNTNTGELFF.

The table lists this clonotype with many counts. The CDR3 here is CASIETVNTGELFF. CDR3 nucleotide sequence: TGTGCCAGCATCGAGACAGTGAACACCGGGGAGCTGTTTTTT. This chain uses TRBV6-1 with TRBJ2-2; a weak D match, TRBD1 (5 bases). CDR3 length: 14 amino acids. Germline assignment: CDR1 MNHNS and CDR2 SASEGT. V was shortened by 7 bases and J by 1 base, with 10 bases between the two germline ends.

Of note for this clonotype: A read error may explain this, as a much larger clone is one base away. The chain has TRBV24-1 and TRBJ2-7, with TRBD1 identical over 7 bases. The trim removed 12 bases at V and 6 bases at J, leaving 13 bases unmatched. The CDR3 is made up of 13 amino acids. From germline, CDR1 is KGHDR and CDR2 SFDVKD. The CDR3: CAGSDHRGREQYF. The CDR3 DNA reads TGTGCCGGCAGTGACCACAGGGGACGCGAGCAGTACTTC.

This clonotype was seen ten or more times. The chain is built from TRBV7-3 and TRBJ2-5, with D hard to call. Looked up from germline, CDR1 is SGHTA and CDR2 is FQGTGA. The CDR3 totals 14 residues. Trimming removed 5 bases from V and 4 bases from J, with 14 bases in between. The CDR3 protein is CASSHYGTGETQYF. Here the CDR3 DNA reads TGTGCCAGCAGCCACTATGGAACGGGAGAGACCCAGTACTTC.

This clonotype was seen many times. The rearrangement links TRBV4-2 to TRBJ2-7; TRBD1 matches at 10 bases. CDR3 size: 16 residues. Germline V gene sequence: CDR1 LGHNA, CDR2 YNFKEQ. Unmatched junction bases numbered 5, after V lost 1 base and J lost 2 bases. CDR3 region: CASSQAGTGATYEQYF. The CDR3 DNA reads TGTGCCAGCAGCCAAGCAGGGACAGGGGCAACCTACGAGCAGTACTTC.

This clonotype was found many times. The genes are TRBV6-2 or TRBV6-3 and TRBJ1-5; weak D call: TRBD1 (5 bases). V gave up 7 bases and J gave up 1 base, with 8 bases separating them. The length of the CDR3 is 13 residues. Per germline, CDR1 MNHEY and CDR2 SVGEGT. DNA of the CDR3: TGTGCCAGCACCAGGACAAGCAATCAGCCCCAGCATTTT. This translates into CASTRTSNQPQHF.